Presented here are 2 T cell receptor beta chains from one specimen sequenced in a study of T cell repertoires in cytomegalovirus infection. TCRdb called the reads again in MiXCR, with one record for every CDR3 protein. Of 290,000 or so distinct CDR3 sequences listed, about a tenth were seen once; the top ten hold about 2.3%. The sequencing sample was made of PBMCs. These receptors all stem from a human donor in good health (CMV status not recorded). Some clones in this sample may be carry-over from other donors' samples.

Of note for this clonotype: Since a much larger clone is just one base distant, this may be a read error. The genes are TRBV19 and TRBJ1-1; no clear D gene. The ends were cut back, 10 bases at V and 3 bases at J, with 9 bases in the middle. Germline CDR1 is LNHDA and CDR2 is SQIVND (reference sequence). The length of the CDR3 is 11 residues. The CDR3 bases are TGTGCCATAAACGCCTACACTGAAGCTTTCTTT. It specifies CAINAYTEAFF. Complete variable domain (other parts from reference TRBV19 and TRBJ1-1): DGGITQSPKYLFRKEGQNVTLSCEQNLNHDAMYWYRQDPGQGLRLIYYSQIVNDFQKGDIAEGYSVSREKKESFPLTVTSAQKNPTAFYLCAINAYTEAFFGQGTRLTVV.

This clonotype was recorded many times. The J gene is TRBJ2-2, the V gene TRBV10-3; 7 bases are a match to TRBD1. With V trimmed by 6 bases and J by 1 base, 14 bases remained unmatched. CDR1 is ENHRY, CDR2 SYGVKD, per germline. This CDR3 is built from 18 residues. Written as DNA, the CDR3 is TGTGCCATCAGCCCTACGTCCCCGGGACAGCTGAACACCGGGGAGCTGTTTTTT. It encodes CAISPTSPGQLNTGELFF.